The T cell receptor beta chain under discussion was sequenced for a study of beta chain features in type 1 diabetes. Whole-study findings and limits: Possibly, sequencing cDNA over-represented cells that had high TCR expression levels. The study found moderately but significantly shorter TCRB CDR3s in all four CD4+ subsets of Type 1 diabetes patients.

Reverse transcribing all isolated RNA meant expressed TCRB transcripts were sequenced. Using immunoSEQ multiplex PCR, the repertoire was profiled, and TCRdb retains in-frame clones only, with some absent. The data show about 160,000 clones, roughly 9% seen once. CDR1 and CDR2 from the germline V gene are GTSNPN and SVGIG (reference sequence). Trimming pared 0 bases from V and 0 bases from J, leaving 3 bases between. The CDR3 extends over 13 amino acids. A single heparinised blood sample, averaging around 0.11 L, was obtained per donor. This clone has only a few counts. What it binds is not known. Sequenced: central memory CD4+ T cells from blood. The receptor was derived from a woman in her late teens or twenties in good health. The J gene is TRBJ1-3, the V gene TRBV30; D not certain. DNA for the CDR3: TGTGCCTGGAGTGTGAGCTCTGGAAACACCATATATTTT. It encodes CAWSVSSGNTIYF.